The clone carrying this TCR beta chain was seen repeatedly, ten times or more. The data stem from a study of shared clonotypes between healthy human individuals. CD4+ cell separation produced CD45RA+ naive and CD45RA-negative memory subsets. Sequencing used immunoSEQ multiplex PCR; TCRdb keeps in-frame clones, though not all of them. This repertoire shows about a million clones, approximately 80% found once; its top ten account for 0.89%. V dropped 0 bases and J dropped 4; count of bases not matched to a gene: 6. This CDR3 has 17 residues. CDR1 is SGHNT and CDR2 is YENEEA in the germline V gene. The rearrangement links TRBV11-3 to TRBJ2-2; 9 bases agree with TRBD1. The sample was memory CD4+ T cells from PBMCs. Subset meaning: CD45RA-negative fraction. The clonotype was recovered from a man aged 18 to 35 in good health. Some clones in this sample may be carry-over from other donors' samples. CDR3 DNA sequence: TGTGCCAGCAGCTTAGAAGGGGACAGGGTCGGCACCGGGGAGCTGTTTTTT. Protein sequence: CASSLEGDRVGTGELFF.